What follows are 14 T cell receptor beta chains derived from one specimen sequenced in a study of T-cell reconstitution after alpha-beta-depleted transplantation in children. Unique molecular identifiers were used to barcode this TCRbeta library. TCRdb re-called the PCR reads through MiXCR, storing one row per CDR3 protein. The sample shows roughly 250,000 distinct CDR3 sequences, around 8% of them seen only once. The sample was PBMCs, mostly from graft donor cells, taken 180 days after TCRalphabeta/CD19-depleted stem cell transplant. These receptors originate from a male patient younger than 18 who had a stem cell transplant for acute lymphoblastic leukemia, so the T cells may come from the graft donor.

The rearrangement joins TRBV12-3 or TRBV12-4 to TRBJ2-1; TRBD2 matches at 14 bases. This CDR3 spans 17 amino acids. V dropped 6 bases and J dropped 3; count of bases not matched to a gene: 7. Written as DNA, the CDR3 is TGTGCCAGCAGGGGACTAGCGGGGGACTCCCACTACAATGAGCAGTTCTTC. It is translated as CASRGLAGDSHYNEQFF.

This clonotype was recorded many times. The chain carries TRBV12-3 or TRBV12-4 and TRBJ2-1; D uncertain. The CDR3 length is 13 residues. With 6 bases removed from V and 1 base from J, the gap between germline ends came to 7 bases. The CDR3, as DNA: TGTGCCAGCAGAACTGGATCCTACAATGAGCAGTTCTTC. Its translation is CASRTGSYNEQFF.

This clonotype came up many times. The rearrangement uses TRBV15 and TRBJ1-2; D call uncertain. CDR3 size: 14 residues. Germline CDR1 and CDR2: LNHNV and YYDKDF (reference sequence). The V end lost 0 bases, the J end lost 4 bases, and 9 bases lay between the germline ends. This CDR3 reads CATSRDGQLYGYTF. The CDR3 region has the DNA TGTGCCACCAGCAGAGACGGGCAGCTCTATGGCTACACCTTC. The variable domain in full, completed from reference TRBV15 and TRBJ1-2, reads DAMVIQNPRYQVTQFGKPVTLSCSQTLNHNVMYWYQQKSSQAPKLLFHYYDKDFNNEADTPDNFQSRRPNTSFCFLDIRSPGLGDTAMYLCATSRDGQLYGYTFGSGTRLTVV.

This clonotype showed up many times. This chain joins TRBV4-2 and TRBJ1-2, with TRBD1 identical over 7 bases. V trimming: 0 bases; J trimming: 4 bases; junction bases outside the gene matches: 2. Germline CDR1 LGHNA, CDR2 YNFKEQ. The CDR3 is 14 residues long. CDR3 sequence: CASSQEDRIYGYTF. The CDR3 nucleotides are TGTGCCAGCAGCCAAGAGGACAGGATCTATGGCTACACCTTC.

For this clonotype: This may arise from a read error, as a much more abundant clone is one base away. The chain links TRBV7-9 to TRBJ1-1, with D uncertain. Between the trimmed V and J ends, which lost 1 base and 1 base, there was a span of 10 bases. This CDR3 has 15 amino acids. The germline V gene has CDR1 SEHNR and CDR2 FQNEAQ (reference sequence). CDR3 DNA: TGTGCCAGCAGCTTAGTCCCACCAAAGAACACTGAAGCTTTCTTT. Translated, it gives CASSLVPPKNTEAFF.

This clonotype showed up many times. DNA of the CDR3: TGTGCCAGCAGCGTAGACGCCAGGGTCAACGAGCAGTACTTC. This codes for CASSVDARVNEQYF. The chain has TRBV9 and TRBJ2-7, with a tentative D call TRBD1 (5 bases). Trimming took off 0 bases at V and 5 bases at J, with 12 bases between the two ends. There are 14 residues in the CDR3. Germline CDR1 is SGDLS and CDR2 is YYNGEE.

The sample holds many counts of this clonotype. J is TRBJ1-1 and V is TRBV29-1, with TRBD1 matching 7 bases. The CDR3 contains 13 residues. The V and J ends lost 6 bases and 5 bases, in that order; junction bases with no gene match: 9. Germline assignment: CDR1 SQVTM and CDR2 ANQGSEA. The CDR3 reads CSVAGQVATEAFF. In DNA, the CDR3 is TGCAGCGTGGCTGGACAGGTAGCGACTGAAGCTTTCTTT.

This clonotype was seen ten or more times. The CDR3 DNA follows: TGTGCCATCAGTGAAGGAGATACGCAGTATTTT. Amino acid sequence: CAISEGDTQYF. The chain employs TRBV10-3 and TRBJ2-3; no clear D. In germline, CDR1 is ENHRY, CDR2 SYGVKD. V dropped 3 bases and J dropped 5 bases, with 3 bases sitting between them. The CDR3 is made up of 11 amino acids.

In this sample, this clonotype turned up many times. The CDR3 nucleotides are TGCAGCGCCGTTAGACCGGGACTAGCGCCTTATACGCAGTATTTT. Residues: CSAVRPGLAPYTQYF. The chain couples TRBV29-1 to TRBJ2-3, with 10 bases fitting TRBD2. Germline CDR1 is SQVTM and CDR2 is ANQGSEA. V lost 7 bases and J lost 7; bases outside the gene matches: 14. CDR3 length: 15 amino acids.

Many counts were recorded for this clonotype. The CDR3: CSARRGPTYEPLHF. The CDR3 DNA sequence: TGCAGTGCTAGGCGGGGGCCCACCTATGAGCCCCTCCACTTT. The chain joins TRBV20-1 to TRBJ1-6; a possible D gene is TRBD1 (6 bases). CDR1 DFQATT and CDR2 SNEGSKA come from the germline V gene (reference sequence). The CDR3 runs 14 residues. V lost 3 bases and J lost 13, with 19 bases in between.

This clonotype was seen many times. This chain connects TRBV4-3 to TRBJ2-7; D is undetermined. Germline V lookup: CDR1 LGHNA, CDR2 YSLEER. Trimming cost V 0 bases and J 3 bases, with 6 bases left between them. The CDR3 is made up of 13 amino acids. The CDR3 bases are TGCGCCAGCAGCCAAGACAGCCACTACGAGCAGTACTTC. Amino acids: CASSQDSHYEQYF.

This clonotype was recorded at least ten times. V and J are TRBV12-3 or TRBV12-4 and TRBJ2-1, with 9 positions matching TRBD2. The V and J ends lost 10 bases and 7 bases, in that order; junction bases with no gene match: 11. CDR3 length: 14 amino acids. In DNA, the CDR3 is TGTGCCACAAAGGTAGCGGGGGTATATAATGAGCAGTTCTTC. Its protein is CATKVAGVYNEQFF.

This clonotype was observed many times. This rearrangement joins TRBV5-6 to TRBJ2-5, with 7 nucleotides matching TRBD2. This CDR3 has 17 amino acids. Germline CDR1 and CDR2: SGHDT and YYEEEE. V lost 4 bases to trimming and J lost 1 base; unmatched junction nucleotides: 13. CDR3 sequence reads: CASSQMGWRGSQETQYF. The CDR3 nucleotides read TGTGCCAGCAGCCAGATGGGTTGGCGGGGGAGCCAAGAGACCCAGTACTTC.

Many counts were recorded for this clonotype. V and J are TRBV20-1 and TRBJ2-4; D is possibly TRBD2 (5 bases). CDR3 size: 12 residues. V was trimmed by 3 bases and J by 6 bases, leaving 9 bases between them. CDR1 and CDR2 from the germline V gene are DFQATT and SNEGSKA (reference sequence). CDR3 sequence (DNA): TGCAGTGCTAGTAGCCGGGGAAACATTCAGTACTTC. Protein: CSASSRGNIQYF.